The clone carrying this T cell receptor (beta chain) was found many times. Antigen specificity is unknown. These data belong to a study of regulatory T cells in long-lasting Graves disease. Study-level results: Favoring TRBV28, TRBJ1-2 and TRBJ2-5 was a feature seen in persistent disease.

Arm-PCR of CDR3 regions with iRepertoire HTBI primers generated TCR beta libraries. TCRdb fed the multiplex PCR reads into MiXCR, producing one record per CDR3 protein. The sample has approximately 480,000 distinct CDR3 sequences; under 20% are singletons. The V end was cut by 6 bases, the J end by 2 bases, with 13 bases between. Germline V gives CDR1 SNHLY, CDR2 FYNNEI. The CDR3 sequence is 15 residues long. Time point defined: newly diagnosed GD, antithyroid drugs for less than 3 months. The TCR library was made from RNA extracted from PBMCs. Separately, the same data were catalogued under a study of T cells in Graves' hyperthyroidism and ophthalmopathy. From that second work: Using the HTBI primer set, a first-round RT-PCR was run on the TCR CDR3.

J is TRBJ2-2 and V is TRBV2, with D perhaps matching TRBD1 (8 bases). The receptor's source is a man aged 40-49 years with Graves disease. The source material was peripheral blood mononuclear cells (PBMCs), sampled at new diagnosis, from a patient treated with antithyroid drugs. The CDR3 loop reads CASRGQGLNTGELFF. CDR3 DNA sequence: TGTGCCAGCAGAGGACAGGGACTAAACACCGGGGAGCTGTTTTTT.